This entry lists 32 T cell receptor beta chains sequenced from one sample in a study of blood T cell repertoires in COVID-19. Generated by immunoSEQ multiplex PCR, the TCRdb table keeps only in-frame clones and is missing some. This repertoire shows around 150,000 clones, about 92% found once; its top ten account for about a sixth. Material for sequencing was peripheral blood. The receptor source for this set is a man aged 55 to 70 with active or convalescent COVID-19.

The chain combines TRBV6-4 with TRBJ2-6, with a possible D match to TRBD2 (5 bases). The germline CDR1 and CDR2 sequences are MRHNA and SNTAGT. Trimming pared 2 bases from V and 1 base from J, leaving 9 bases between. The CDR3 runs 16 residues. The CDR3 DNA reads TGTGCCAGCAGTGACGAAGGAGGATCTGGGGCCAACGTCCTGACTTTC. Protein product: CASSDEGGSGANVLTF.

CDR3: CASSLRTGEFSYGYTF. CDR3 DNA sequence: TGTGCCAGCAGCTTGAGGACAGGGGAATTTAGTTATGGCTACACCTTC. The rearrangement joins TRBV5-4 to TRBJ1-2, with 9 bases matching TRBD1. The CDR3 extends over 16 amino acids. Germline assignment: CDR1 SGHNT and CDR2 YYREEE (reference sequence). Trimming removed 1 base from V and 5 bases from J; junction bases left unmatched: 9.

The chain couples TRBV28 to TRBJ1-2, with D possibly matching TRBD1 (6 bases). The ends were cut back, 5 bases at V and 5 bases at J, with 15 bases in the middle. Germline CDR1 reads MDHEN; CDR2 reads SYDVKM. CDR3 length: 14 amino acids. The CDR3 DNA sequence: TGTGCCAGCAGTATCCGGACAGCGGGGTATGGCTACACCTTC. Amino acids: CASSIRTAGYGYTF.

The gene calls are TRBV19 and TRBJ2-5, with a weak D call TRBD1 (6 bases). The CDR3 loop spans 16 amino acids. V gave up 1 base and J gave up 4 bases, with 16 bases separating them. Germline V lookup: CDR1 LNHDA, CDR2 SQIVND (reference sequence). Written as DNA, the CDR3 is TGTGCCAGTAGTATAGGAGGGGGTTTGGGGAGAGAGACCCAGTACTTC. Its translation is CASSIGGGLGRETQYF.

The rearrangement joins TRBV19 to TRBJ1-5, with 7 bases fitting TRBD1. V shed 6 bases and J 3 bases; nucleotides not matched to a gene: 8. This CDR3 comprises 15 residues. CDR1 and CDR2 from the germline V gene are LNHDA and SQIVND (reference sequence). The DNA of the CDR3 is TGTGCCAGTAGCCTAGACAGGGCAAACAATCAGCCCCAGCATTTT. This encodes CASSLDRANNQPQHF.

The chain's CDR3 is CASSQRTQGSIQYF. The CDR3 DNA follows: TGTGCCAGCAGCCAGCGAACCCAGGGGAGCATTCAGTACTTC. The V call is TRBV7-6, the J call TRBJ2-4; TRBD1 is a possible D gene (6 bases). Trimming stripped 5 bases from V and 9 bases from J, with 17 bases between. This CDR3 region has 14 residues. The V gene's germline CDR1 is SGHVS and CDR2 FNYEAQ.

This clone showed up just a few times. V usage is TRBV6-5 and J usage is TRBJ1-1; D is uncertain. Trimming shortened V by 3 bases and J by 2 bases, and 7 bases separated the two germline ends. The CDR3 totals 13 residues. CDR1 is MNHEY, CDR2 SVGAGI, per germline. CDR3 nucleotide sequence: TGTGCCAGCAGTTATGGGAGCAACACTGAAGCTTTCTTT. Its translation: CASSYGSNTEAFF.

The chain is built from TRBV5-5 and TRBJ1-5; 7 nucleotides line up with TRBD1. The CDR3 has 16 amino acids. In germline, CDR1 is SGHKS, CDR2 YYEKEE (reference sequence). V gave up 5 bases and J gave up 3 bases; unmatched junction bases: 11. In DNA form, the CDR3 reads TGTGCCAGCAGGGTATCACAGGGGTATGACAATCAGCCCCAGCATTTT. Amino acids: CASRVSQGYDNQPQHF.

This clone has only one observation. The V and J genes are TRBV6-4 and TRBJ2-3; TRBD1 matches at 7 bases. This CDR3 spans 14 amino acids. Germline V gives CDR1 MRHNA, CDR2 SNTAGT. The J segment lost 1 base and the V segment lost 6 bases, leaving 4 bases of the junction unmatched. CDR3 coding DNA: TGTGCCAGCAGCGAAGGACAGGGCACAGATACGCAGTATTTT. It yields the protein CASSEGQGTDTQYF.

This clone has just one count. Written as DNA, the CDR3 is TGTGCCAGCAGCTTAGGGGGGCAGGGGTGGACCGGGGAGCTGTTTTTT. It translates to CASSLGGQGWTGELFF. This sequence joins TRBV7-2 and TRBJ2-2, with D perhaps TRBD1 (6 bases). CDR1 SGHTA and CDR2 FQGNSA come from the germline V gene. V shed 1 base and J shed 5 bases, with 14 bases lying between them. The CDR3 has 16 amino acids.

DNA of the CDR3: TGTGCCAGCAGTGACGGGACAGGGGGCGCGGTAGGGGATGAGCAGTTCTTC. Protein sequence: CASSDGTGGAVGDEQFF. This chain connects TRBV6-4 to TRBJ2-1, with 12 bases that match TRBD1. The V and J ends lost 2 bases and 8 bases, in that order; junction bases with no gene match: 10. This CDR3 region has 17 residues. Germline CDR1 and CDR2: MRHNA and SNTAGT.

This clone was seen once. The chain links TRBV5-8 to TRBJ1-4; tentative D call: TRBD1 (5 bases). The CDR3 sequence is 14 residues long. The V end lost 1 base, the J end lost 7 bases, and 11 bases lay between the germline ends. In germline, CDR1 is SGHTS, CDR2 YDEGEE. CDR3 amino acids: CASSLNQGSEKLFF. The CDR3 region has the DNA TGTGCCAGCAGCTTGAATCAGGGTAGTGAAAAACTGTTTTTT.

The rearrangement uses TRBV27 and TRBJ1-1; TRBD1 agrees at 8 bases. Trimming at V came to 6 bases and at J to 2 bases, leaving 11 bases not matched to a gene. This CDR3 is 16 amino acids long. Germline lookup yields CDR1 MNHEY and CDR2 SMNVEV (reference sequence). CDR3 in amino acids: CASRPDRVLANTEAFF. DNA for the CDR3: TGTGCCAGCAGACCGGACAGGGTCCTTGCTAACACTGAAGCTTTCTTT.

The J gene is TRBJ2-2, the V gene TRBV7-9; D is perhaps TRBD2 (6 bases). V was cut by 10 bases and J by 6 bases, with 12 bases left in between. The CDR3 extends over 12 amino acids. CDR1 is SEHNR, CDR2 FQNEAQ, per germline (reference sequence). CDR3 nucleotide sequence: TGTGCCACCAGAGGGGACTCCGGGGAGCTGTTTTTT. This codes for CATRGDSGELFF.

The rearrangement links TRBV6-6 to TRBJ2-7; 7 bases are shared with TRBD1. V was clipped by 5 bases and J by 2 bases; unmatched bases: 6. The germline CDR1 and CDR2 sequences are MNHNY and SVGAGI (reference sequence). The CDR3 spans 14 residues. CDR3 region: CASSQPGTAYEQYF. DNA of the CDR3: TGTGCCAGCAGTCAACCGGGGACAGCCTACGAGCAGTACTTC.

The chain uses TRBV9 and TRBJ2-7; 7 nucleotides match TRBD1. The CDR3 is 15 amino acids. The germline V gene encodes CDR1 SGDLS and CDR2 YYNGEE. After removal of 3 bases from V and 2 bases from J, the junction contained 8 bases not matched to a gene. CDR3 residues: CASSDKSGQAYEQYF. In nucleotides, the CDR3 is TGTGCCAGCAGCGATAAATCCGGACAGGCCTACGAGCAGTACTTC.

This sequence joins TRBV20-1 and TRBJ2-7, with D perhaps TRBD1 (5 bases). Germline V gene data show CDR1 as DFQATT and CDR2 as SNEGSKA (reference sequence). Trimming removed 5 bases from V and 3 bases from J, with 8 bases in between. The CDR3 has 11 amino acids. DNA for the CDR3: TGCAGTGCTGTGACAGTCTACGAGCAGTACTTC. It encodes CSAVTVYEQYF.

The chain recombines TRBV11-2 with TRBJ2-3; 7 positions agree with TRBD1. Germline CDR1 and CDR2: SGHAT and FQNNGV. This CDR3 comprises 19 residues. The V gene end was trimmed by 4 bases and the J gene end by 4 bases; junction bases not matched to a gene: 20. This CDR3 reads CASSSDQGQGQVWADTQYF. The CDR3 DNA follows: TGTGCCAGCAGCTCTGACCAGGGTCAAGGACAGGTGTGGGCAGATACGCAGTATTTT.

J is TRBJ1-1 and V is TRBV9; TRBD1 aligns across 9 bases. Germline CDR1 and CDR2: SGDLS and YYNGEE. The junction had 10 bases not matched to a gene; V was cut back by 0 bases and J by 4 bases. CDR3 length equals 17 residues. The CDR3 DNA is TGTGCCAGCAGCGTAGCCCAATTGGGACAGGGTATCACTGAAGCTTTCTTT. Translated: CASSVAQLGQGITEAFF. Based on the CDR3 plus reference TRBV9 and TRBJ1-1, the full variable domain is DSGVTQTPKHLITATGQRVTLRCSPRSGDLSVYWYQQSLDQGLQFLIQYYNGEERAKGNILERFSAQQFPDLHSELNLSSLELGDSALYFCASSVAQLGQGITEAFFGQGTRLTVV.

The chain recombines TRBV6-6 with TRBJ2-1, with D tentatively TRBD2 (6 bases). The CDR3 consists of 16 residues. Deletions cut 7 bases from V and 8 bases from J, with 24 bases between. CDR1 MNHNY and CDR2 SVGAGI come from the germline V gene (reference sequence). CDR3 amino acids: CASTPTWLASSDEQFF. The CDR3 DNA reads as TGTGCCAGCACCCCTACGTGGCTAGCGAGTTCGGATGAGCAGTTCTTC.

CDR3 sequence: CASSQGTLLDPYNEQFF. The CDR3 DNA follows: TGTGCCAGCAGCCAGGGGACACTTCTGGATCCCTACAATGAGCAGTTCTTC. J is TRBJ2-1 and V is TRBV14, with a possible D match to TRBD1 (6 bases). The CDR3 length is 17 residues. V lost 3 bases, J lost 2 bases, and 17 bases lay in between. CDR1 is SGHDN, CDR2 FVKESK, per germline.

This clone was recorded once. V is TRBV19 and J is TRBJ2-7; 7 bases match TRBD1. Losses at the gene ends were 6 bases for V and 1 base for J; bases not matched to a gene: 6. There are 14 residues in the CDR3. CDR1 and CDR2 from the germline V gene are LNHDA and SQIVND (reference sequence). The CDR3 loop reads CASSRDSGSYEQYF. For the CDR3, the DNA is TGTGCCAGTAGCCGGGACAGTGGATCCTACGAGCAGTACTTC. The complete variable domain, with remaining parts taken from reference TRBV19 and TRBJ2-7, reads DGGITQSPKYLFRKEGQNVTLSCEQNLNHDAMYWYRQDPGQGLRLIYYSQIVNDFQKGDIAEGYSVSREKKESFPLTVTSAQKNPTAFYLCASSRDSGSYEQYFGPGTRLTVT.

This clone has a handful of counts. The rearrangement links TRBV2 to TRBJ1-4; 7 nucleotides agree with TRBD1. The CDR3 length is 15 residues. Germline values: CDR1 SNHLY, CDR2 FYNNEI. With V trimmed by 0 bases and J by 7 bases, 5 bases remained unmatched. This chain's CDR3 is CASSEAAQGSEKLFF. CDR3 nucleotide sequence: TGTGCCAGCAGTGAAGCGGCACAGGGGTCTGAAAAACTGTTTTTT.

V and J are TRBV10-2 and TRBJ2-7; D unclear. This CDR3 has 12 residues. Trimming took 3 bases from V and 2 from J, leaving 5 bases between them. The germline gives CDR1 WSHSY, CDR2 SAAADI. Here the CDR3 DNA reads TGCGCCAGCAGTGACCAGGCCTACGAGCAGTACTTC. Translated: CASSDQAYEQYF.

The CDR3 DNA reads as TGCAGCGTAACAGGGGGTACCTATGGCTACACCTTC. Amino acids: CSVTGGTYGYTF. The J gene is TRBJ1-2, the V gene TRBV29-1; 8 bases match TRBD1. Germline V gives CDR1 SQVTM, CDR2 ANQGSEA. The CDR3 totals 12 residues. Trimming removed 6 bases from V and 4 bases from J; junction bases left unmatched: 4.

The chain has TRBV30 and TRBJ1-5, with D hard to call. This CDR3 contains 12 residues. Germline CDR1 and CDR2: GTSNPN and SVGIG (reference sequence). Trimming took 3 bases from V and 9 from J, leaving 12 bases between them. CDR3 coding DNA: TGTGCCTGGAGCACCCTCCCGGGGCCCCAGCATTTT. It is translated as CAWSTLPGPQHF.

The chain employs TRBV6-5 and TRBJ1-3; 7 bases map to TRBD1. The V segment lost 11 bases and the J segment 0 bases; nucleotides outside the gene matches: 7. The V gene's germline CDR1 is MNHEY and CDR2 SVGAGI. This CDR3 contains 14 residues. The CDR3: CAVEQGSSGNTIYF. The CDR3 DNA reads as TGTGCCGTGGAACAGGGGAGCTCTGGAAACACCATATATTTT.

The chain carries TRBV19 and TRBJ1-5, with 7 bases that match TRBD1. The CDR3 consists of 15 residues. The J segment lost 4 bases and the V segment lost 5 bases, leaving 8 bases of the junction unmatched. CDR1 is LNHDA, CDR2 SQIVND, per germline (reference sequence). CDR3 nucleotides: TGTGCCAGTAGTGCTTGGGGACAGTTGAATCAGCCCCAGCATTTT. Translated, it gives CASSAWGQLNQPQHF.

This clone was observed once. This chain uses TRBV27 with TRBJ2-3; D may be TRBD1 (6 bases). Germline CDR1 MNHEY, CDR2 SMNVEV (reference sequence). The CDR3 runs to 14 residues. V was clipped by 9 bases and J by 11 bases, with 24 bases between them. DNA of the CDR3: TGTGCCAGTCAATCCGGGACCCCGACAGGAGGGCAGTATTTT. Protein: CASQSGTPTGGQYF.

In this sample, this clone turned up once. The genes are TRBV19 and TRBJ1-1; TRBD1 is a possible D gene (6 bases). The V and J ends lost 4 bases and 0 bases respectively, with 27 bases between them. The CDR3 is made up of 20 amino acids. Germline CDR1 reads LNHDA; CDR2 reads SQIVND (reference sequence). The CDR3 is CASSTSGNRVLITLNTEAFF. The CDR3, as DNA: TGTGCCAGTAGTACTTCAGGGAACAGGGTCCTGATCACGTTGAACACTGAAGCTTTCTTT.

The chain links TRBV19 to TRBJ2-3; maybe TRBD1 (5 bases). V lost 8 bases and J 0 bases, leaving 15 bases between the germline ends. CDR1 is LNHDA, CDR2 SQIVND, per germline (reference sequence). The CDR3 is 15 residues long. CDR3 region: CASGNRGRSTDTQYF. DNA of the CDR3: TGTGCCAGTGGGAATAGGGGTAGAAGCACAGATACGCAGTATTTT.

CDR3 residues: CASSSGQGWNEQFF. As DNA, the CDR3 is TGTGCCAGCAGCTCGGGACAGGGGTGGAATGAGCAGTTCTTC. This chain connects TRBV5-8 to TRBJ2-1; TRBD1 aligns across 10 bases. The CDR3 runs to 14 residues. CDR1 is SGHTS, CDR2 YDEGEE, per germline. V shed 3 bases, J shed 7 bases, and the junction held 4 bases outside the gene matches.